Listed here are 12 T cell receptor beta chains from one sample, sequenced in a study of blood T cells in healthy people across ages. The use of a sample-barcoded 5' primer and a J-beta primer mix characterized a second PCR of about 7 to 12 cycles. Each CDR3 protein gets one entry after TCRdb re-called the 5' RACE reads with MiXCR. The sample consists of about 970,000 distinct CDR3 sequences, just over 50% of them appearing once. The sequencing input was blood. The receptors derive from a woman aged 55-70 years in good health.

The V call is TRBV20-1, the J call TRBJ2-1, with D possibly TRBD2 on 6 matching bases. The length of the CDR3 is 14 residues. Germline V gene lookup returns CDR1 DFQATT and CDR2 SNEGSKA (reference sequence). The V and J ends lost 0 bases and 8 bases respectively, with 14 bases between them. The CDR3 DNA sequence: TGCAGTGCTAGAGATATGGGACTTTTTGATGAGCAGTTCTTC. It codes for CSARDMGLFDEQFF.

With regard to this clonotype: This may come from a read error, since a much larger clone is one base off. The chain carries TRBV7-2 and TRBJ2-5; D is unclear. The CDR3 has 13 residues. Germline V gene data show CDR1 as SGHTA and CDR2 as FQGNSA. The CDR3 protein is CASSLRPEEAQYF. The DNA of the CDR3 is TGTGCCAGCAGCTTACGGCCAGAAGAGGCCCAGTACTTC.

CDR3 sequence: CSAGGLLAGAETQYF. As DNA, the CDR3 is TGCAGTGCTGGGGGGCTACTAGCGGGAGCAGAGACCCAGTACTTC. This chain joins TRBV20-1 and TRBJ2-5, with TRBD2 matching 11 bases. The ends lost 5 bases at V and 4 bases at J; junction bases unmatched: 9. Germline lookup yields CDR1 DFQATT and CDR2 SNEGSKA (reference sequence). This CDR3 is 15 amino acids long.

The rearrangement uses TRBV4-1 and TRBJ2-7; no firm D call. Trimming pared 4 bases from V and 0 bases from J, leaving 13 bases between. The CDR3 spans 15 residues. CDR1 is MGHRA, CDR2 YSYEKL, per germline. The CDR3 region is CASSPFWRSSYEQYF. Written as DNA, the CDR3 is TGCGCCAGCAGCCCTTTCTGGCGGAGCTCCTACGAGCAGTACTTC.

V and J are TRBV7-9 and TRBJ2-1; no definite D call. The V gene's germline CDR1 is SEHNR and CDR2 FQNEAQ (reference sequence). V lost 3 bases, J lost 8 bases, and 11 bases lay in between. The CDR3 runs 13 residues. CDR3 region: CASSLSSVDEQFF. As DNA, the CDR3 is TGTGCCAGCAGCTTGTCGAGTGTCGATGAGCAGTTCTTC.

The J gene is TRBJ2-1, the V gene TRBV28; 7 nucleotides match TRBD1. In germline, CDR1 is MDHEN, CDR2 SYDVKM. CDR3 length: 15 residues. V was pared by 10 bases and J by 0 bases, with 9 bases of the junction left unmatched. The CDR3 nucleotides read TGTGCCACCTCGAACACAGGGGCCTCCTACAATGAGCAGTTCTTC. Translated: CATSNTGASYNEQFF.

The rearrangement links TRBV24-1 to TRBJ2-2; tentative D call: TRBD1 (5 bases). Germline CDR1 KGHDR, CDR2 SFDVKD. V was shortened by 1 base and J by 5 bases, with 13 bases between the two germline ends. CDR3 length equals 16 residues. The CDR3 here is CATSDFGAKGTGELFF. CDR3 in DNA: TGTGCCACCAGTGATTTCGGCGCAAAGGGGACCGGGGAGCTGTTTTTT.

This chain joins TRBV4-3 and TRBJ1-2, with D possibly matching TRBD1 (5 bases). CDR1 and CDR2 (germline): LGHNA, YSLEER. V shed 1 base and J shed 7 bases, with 13 bases lying between them. CDR3 size: 14 residues. CDR3 in amino acids: CASSQVTGAGGYTF. CDR3 bases: TGCGCCAGCAGCCAAGTGACCGGGGCGGGTGGCTACACCTTC.

The CDR3 here is CASSFRSGEVNEQYF. Here the CDR3 DNA reads TGCGCCAGCAGCTTCAGGTCAGGGGAAGTAAATGAGCAGTACTTC. V gene TRBV5-1 combines with J gene TRBJ2-1; tentatively, D is TRBD1 (6 bases). TRBJ2-7 explains the end of the DNA better; the J call may be wrong. CDR1 is SGHRS, CDR2 YFSETQ, per germline. The CDR3 is 15 amino acids.

The chain is built from TRBV7-2 and TRBJ2-1, with TRBD2 matching 8 bases. Unmatched junction bases numbered 11, after V lost 3 bases and J lost 4 bases. CDR1 SGHTA and CDR2 FQGNSA come from the germline V gene. This CDR3 has 17 amino acids. The CDR3: CASSFSGGRGGYNEQFF. The CDR3 bases are TGTGCCAGCAGCTTTTCGGGGGGGCGCGGTGGATACAATGAGCAGTTCTTC.

The sample holds a few counts of this clonotype. V usage is TRBV20-1 and J usage is TRBJ2-5; D uncertain. The ends were cut back, 4 bases at V and 3 bases at J, with 3 bases in the middle. Germline V CDR1 and CDR2: DFQATT, SNEGSKA (reference sequence). The CDR3 totals 10 residues. The CDR3 is CSAIKETQYF. The CDR3 DNA reads TGCAGTGCTATTAAAGAGACCCAGTACTTC.

This chain connects TRBV5-1 to TRBJ1-2; D call uncertain. CDR3 size: 16 residues. Trimming pared 3 bases from V and 3 bases from J, leaving 18 bases between. Per germline, CDR1 SGHRS and CDR2 YFSETQ. DNA for the CDR3: TGCGCCAGCAGCTCGGGAGAGGCTCCAGACTACTATGGCTACACCTTC. It translates to CASSSGEAPDYYGYTF.